The 2 T cell receptor beta chains listed next were all sequenced from one sample in a study of cytomegalovirus exposure and HLA in healthy donors. A multiplex PCR was run with 60 Vbeta primers and 13 Jbeta primers. Clones were read by immunoSEQ multiplex PCR, and TCRdb kept only the in-frame ones, dropping some. Among approximately 150,000 clones listed, about 80% were seen once. The material sequenced was PBMCs. These receptors all come from a man in his forties in good health and CMV-seronegative.

This chain uses TRBV18 with TRBJ2-3; D is perhaps TRBD1 (6 bases). The CDR3 spans 16 residues. Germline CDR1 is KGHSH and CDR2 is LQKENI. Trimming pared 1 base from V and 6 bases from J, leaving 17 bases between. The CDR3 nucleotides are TGTGCCAGCTCACCACTCAGGGGCCTCAAGCGGGATACGCAGTATTTT. Its protein is CASSPLRGLKRDTQYF.

The chain joins TRBV29-1 to TRBJ2-1, with 7 bases identical to TRBD2. CDR1 is SQVTM and CDR2 is ANQGSEA in the germline V gene. V lost 6 bases to trimming and J lost 9 bases; unmatched junction nucleotides: 20. The CDR3 consists of 16 residues. DNA of the CDR3: TGCAGCGTCGTCCGATACGCGGGAGCGGGTATGAGTGAGCAGTTCTTC. It yields the protein CSVVRYAGAGMSEQFF.